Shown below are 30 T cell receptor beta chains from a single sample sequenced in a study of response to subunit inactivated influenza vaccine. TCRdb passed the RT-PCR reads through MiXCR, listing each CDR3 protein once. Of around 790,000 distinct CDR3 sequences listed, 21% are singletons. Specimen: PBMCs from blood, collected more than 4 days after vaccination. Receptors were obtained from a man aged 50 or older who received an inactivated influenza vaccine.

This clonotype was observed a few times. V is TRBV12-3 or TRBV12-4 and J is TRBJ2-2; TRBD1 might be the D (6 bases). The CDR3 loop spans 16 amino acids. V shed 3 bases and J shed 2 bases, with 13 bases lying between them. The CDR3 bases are TGTGCCAGCAGTTTCCCAGGACAGACCAACACCGGGGAGCTGTTTTTT. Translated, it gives CASSFPGQTNTGELFF.

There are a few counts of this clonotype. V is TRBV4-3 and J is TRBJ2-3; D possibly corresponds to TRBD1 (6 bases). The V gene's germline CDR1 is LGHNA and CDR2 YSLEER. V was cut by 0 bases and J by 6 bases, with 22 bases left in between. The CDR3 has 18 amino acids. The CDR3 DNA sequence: TGCGCCAGCAGCCAAGACCCGCCGGGACAAAAGCAGGGGGATACGCAGTATTTT. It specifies CASSQDPPGQKQGDTQYF.

CDR3 residues: CASSSQDRSEAFF. In DNA form, the CDR3 reads TGTGCCAGCAGTTCCCAGGACAGATCTGAAGCTTTCTTT. This rearrangement joins TRBV12-3 or TRBV12-4 to TRBJ1-1; D is possibly TRBD1 (6 bases). The V end lost 4 bases, the J end lost 6 bases, and 12 bases lay between the germline ends. The CDR3 consists of 13 residues.

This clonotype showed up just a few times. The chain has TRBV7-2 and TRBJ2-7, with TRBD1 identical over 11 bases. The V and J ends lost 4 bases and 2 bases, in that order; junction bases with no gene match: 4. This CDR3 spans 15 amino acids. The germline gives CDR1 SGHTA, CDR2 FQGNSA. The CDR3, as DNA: TGTGCCAGCAGCTCCGGACAGGGGGCTCCCTACGAGCAGTACTTC. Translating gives CASSSGQGAPYEQYF.

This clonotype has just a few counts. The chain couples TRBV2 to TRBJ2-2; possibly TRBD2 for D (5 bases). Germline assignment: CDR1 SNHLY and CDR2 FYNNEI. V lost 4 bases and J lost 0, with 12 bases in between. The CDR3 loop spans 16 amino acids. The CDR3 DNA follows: TGTGCCAGCAGTGGGCCCAGCGGTGCGAACACCGGGGAGCTGTTTTTT. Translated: CASSGPSGANTGELFF.

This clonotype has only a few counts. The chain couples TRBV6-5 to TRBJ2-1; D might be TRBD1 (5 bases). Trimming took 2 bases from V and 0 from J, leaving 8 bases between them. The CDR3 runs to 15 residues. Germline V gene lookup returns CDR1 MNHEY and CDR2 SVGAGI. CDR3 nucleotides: TGTGCCAGCAGTTACGGCAGGGCCTCCTACAATGAGCAGTTCTTC. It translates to CASSYGRASYNEQFF.

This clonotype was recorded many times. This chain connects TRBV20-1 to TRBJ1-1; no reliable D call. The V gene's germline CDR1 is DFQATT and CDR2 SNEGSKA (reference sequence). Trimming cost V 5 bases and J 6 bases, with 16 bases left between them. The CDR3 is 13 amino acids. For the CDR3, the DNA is TGCAGTGCTGAAGGCGCGACGCCAGCTGAAGCTTTCTTT. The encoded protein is CSAEGATPAEAFF.

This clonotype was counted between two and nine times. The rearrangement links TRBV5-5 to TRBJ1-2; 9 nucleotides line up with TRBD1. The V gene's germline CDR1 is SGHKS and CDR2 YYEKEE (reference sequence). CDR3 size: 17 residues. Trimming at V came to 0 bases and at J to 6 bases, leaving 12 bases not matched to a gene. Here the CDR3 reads CASSLDIWTGVWDGYTF. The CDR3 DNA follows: TGTGCCAGCAGCTTGGACATTTGGACAGGGGTCTGGGATGGCTACACCTTC. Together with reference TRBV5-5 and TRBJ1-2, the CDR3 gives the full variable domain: DAGVTQSPTHLIKTRGQQVTLRCSPISGHKSVSWYQQVLGQGPQFIFQYYEKEERGRGNFPDRFSARQFPNYSSELNVNALLLGDSALYLCASSLDIWTGVWDGYTFGSGTRLTVV.

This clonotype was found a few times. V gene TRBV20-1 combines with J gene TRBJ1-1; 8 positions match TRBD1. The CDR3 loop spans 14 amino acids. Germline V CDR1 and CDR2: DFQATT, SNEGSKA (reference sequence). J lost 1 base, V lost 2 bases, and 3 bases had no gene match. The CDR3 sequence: CSARRGQENTEAFF. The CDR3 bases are TGCAGTGCTAGAAGGGGACAGGAGAACACTGAAGCTTTCTTT.

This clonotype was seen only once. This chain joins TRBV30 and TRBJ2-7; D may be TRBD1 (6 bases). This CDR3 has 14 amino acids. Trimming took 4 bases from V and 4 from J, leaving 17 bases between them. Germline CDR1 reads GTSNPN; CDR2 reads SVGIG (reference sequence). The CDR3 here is CAWTPRGSLYEQYF. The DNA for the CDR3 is TGTGCCTGGACCCCAAGGGGGAGTTTGTACGAGCAGTACTTC.

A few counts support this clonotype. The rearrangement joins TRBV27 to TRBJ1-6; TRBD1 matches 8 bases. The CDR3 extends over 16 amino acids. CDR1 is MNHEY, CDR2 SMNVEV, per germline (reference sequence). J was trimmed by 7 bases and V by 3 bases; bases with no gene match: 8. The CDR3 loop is CASSLTRQGLNSPLHF. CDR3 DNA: TGTGCCAGCAGTTTGACTCGACAGGGGTTGAATTCACCCCTCCACTTT.

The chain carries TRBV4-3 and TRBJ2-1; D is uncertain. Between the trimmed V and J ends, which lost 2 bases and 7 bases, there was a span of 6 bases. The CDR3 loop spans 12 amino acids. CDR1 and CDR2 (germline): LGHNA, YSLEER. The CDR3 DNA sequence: TGCGCCAGCAGCCAACTTGAAAATGAGCAGTTCTTC. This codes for CASSQLENEQFF.

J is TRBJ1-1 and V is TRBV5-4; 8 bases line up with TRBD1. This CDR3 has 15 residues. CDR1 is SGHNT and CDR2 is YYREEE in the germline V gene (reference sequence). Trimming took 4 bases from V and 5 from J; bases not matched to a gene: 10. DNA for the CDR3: TGTGCCAGCAGCCAATGGGACAGGAGGATGACTGAAGCTTTCTTT. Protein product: CASSQWDRRMTEAFF. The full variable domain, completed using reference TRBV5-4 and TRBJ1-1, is ETGVTQSPTHLIKTRGQQVTLRCSSQSGHNTVSWYQQALGQGPQFIFQYYREEENGRGNFPPRFSGLQFPNYSSELNVNALELDDSALYLCASSQWDRRMTEAFFGQGTRLTVV.

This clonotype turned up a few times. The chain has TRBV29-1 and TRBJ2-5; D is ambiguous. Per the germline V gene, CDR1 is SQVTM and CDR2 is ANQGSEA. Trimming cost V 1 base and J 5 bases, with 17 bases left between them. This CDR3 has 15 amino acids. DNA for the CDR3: TGCAGCGTTGAAGGCCACCAGGCCCGCGACGAGACCCAGTACTTC. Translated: CSVEGHQARDETQYF.

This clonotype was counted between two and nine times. CDR3 residues: CATSSRPNTEAFF. CDR3 nucleotide sequence: TGTGCCACCAGCAGTAGGCCGAACACTGAAGCTTTCTTT. The V and J genes are TRBV15 and TRBJ1-1; D unclear. Germline loops: CDR1 LNHNV, CDR2 YYDKDF (reference sequence). V lost 3 bases and J lost 1, with 6 bases in between. The CDR3 has 13 amino acids.

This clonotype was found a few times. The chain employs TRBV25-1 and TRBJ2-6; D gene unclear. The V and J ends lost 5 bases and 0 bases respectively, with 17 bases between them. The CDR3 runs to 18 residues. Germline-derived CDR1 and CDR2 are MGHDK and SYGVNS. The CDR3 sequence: CASSFGILDSSGANVLTF. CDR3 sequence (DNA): TGTGCCAGCAGTTTTGGGATCCTAGACTCCTCTGGGGCCAACGTCCTGACTTTC.

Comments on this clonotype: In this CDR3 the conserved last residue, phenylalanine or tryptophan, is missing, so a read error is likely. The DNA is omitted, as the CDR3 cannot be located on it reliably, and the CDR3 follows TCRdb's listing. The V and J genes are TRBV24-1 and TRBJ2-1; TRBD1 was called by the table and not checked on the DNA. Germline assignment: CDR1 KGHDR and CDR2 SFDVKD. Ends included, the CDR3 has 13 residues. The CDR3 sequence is CATSDRRTGGAGN.

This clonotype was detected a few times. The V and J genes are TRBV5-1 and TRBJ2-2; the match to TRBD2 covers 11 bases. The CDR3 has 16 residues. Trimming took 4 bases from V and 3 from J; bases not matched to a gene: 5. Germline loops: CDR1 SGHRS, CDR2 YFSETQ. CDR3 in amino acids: CASSISGRADTGELFF. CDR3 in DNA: TGCGCCAGCAGCATTAGCGGGAGGGCCGACACCGGGGAGCTGTTTTTT.

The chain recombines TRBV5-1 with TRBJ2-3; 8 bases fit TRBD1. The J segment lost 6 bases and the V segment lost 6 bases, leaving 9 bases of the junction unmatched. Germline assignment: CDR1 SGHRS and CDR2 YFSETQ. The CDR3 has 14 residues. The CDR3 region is CASTPDRVRDTQYF. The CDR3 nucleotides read TGCGCCAGCACTCCGGACAGGGTCCGGGATACGCAGTATTTT.

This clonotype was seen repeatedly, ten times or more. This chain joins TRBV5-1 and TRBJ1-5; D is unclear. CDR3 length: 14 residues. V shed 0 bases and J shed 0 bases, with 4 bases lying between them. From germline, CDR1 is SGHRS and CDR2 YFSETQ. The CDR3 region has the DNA TGCGCCAGCAGCTTGGACAGTAGCAATCAGCCCCAGCATTTT. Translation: CASSLDSSNQPQHF.

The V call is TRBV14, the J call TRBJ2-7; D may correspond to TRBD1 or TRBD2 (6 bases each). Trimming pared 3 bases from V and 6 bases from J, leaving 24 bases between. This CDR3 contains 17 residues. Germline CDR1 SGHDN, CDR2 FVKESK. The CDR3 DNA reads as TGTGCCAGCAGCCACTCGCCCGACGGGGGCGATCACGCCGAGCAGTACTTC. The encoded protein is CASSHSPDGGDHAEQYF.

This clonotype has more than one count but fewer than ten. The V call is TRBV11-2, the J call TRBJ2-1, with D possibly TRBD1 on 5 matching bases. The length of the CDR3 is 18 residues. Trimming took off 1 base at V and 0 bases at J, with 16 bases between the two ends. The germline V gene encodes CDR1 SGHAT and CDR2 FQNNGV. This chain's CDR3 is CASSLVLQGHSSYNEQFF. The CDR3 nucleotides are TGTGCCAGCAGCTTAGTACTTCAGGGCCACAGCTCCTACAATGAGCAGTTCTTC.

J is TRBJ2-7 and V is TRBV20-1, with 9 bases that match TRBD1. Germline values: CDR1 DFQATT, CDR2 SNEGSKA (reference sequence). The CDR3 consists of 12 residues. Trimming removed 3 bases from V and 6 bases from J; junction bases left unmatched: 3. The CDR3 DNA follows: TGCAGTGCTAGTGGGACAGGGCGCGAGCAGTACTTC. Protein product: CSASGTGREQYF.

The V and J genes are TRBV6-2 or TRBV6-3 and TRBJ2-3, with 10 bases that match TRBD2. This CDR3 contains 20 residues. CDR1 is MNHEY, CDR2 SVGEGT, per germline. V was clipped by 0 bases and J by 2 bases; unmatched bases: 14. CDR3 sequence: CASSYSSAGLAVLNTDTQYF. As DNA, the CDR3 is TGTGCCAGCAGTTACTCAAGTGCTGGACTAGCGGTTTTGAACACAGATACGCAGTATTTT.

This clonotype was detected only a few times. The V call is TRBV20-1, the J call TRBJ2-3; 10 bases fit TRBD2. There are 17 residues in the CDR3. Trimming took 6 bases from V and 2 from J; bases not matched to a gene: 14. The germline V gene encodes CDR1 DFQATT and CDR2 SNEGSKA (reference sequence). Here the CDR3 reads CSAQRHSGGRHTDTQYF. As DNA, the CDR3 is TGCAGTGCCCAGAGGCATAGCGGGGGGCGACACACAGATACGCAGTATTTT.

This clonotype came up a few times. CDR3 amino acids: CATGLAGMNTGELFF. The DNA for the CDR3 is TGTGCCACGGGACTAGCGGGGATGAACACCGGGGAGCTGTTTTTT. The chain employs TRBV6-2 or TRBV6-3 and TRBJ2-2, with 13 bases that match TRBD2. V shed 10 bases, J shed 1 base, and the junction held 3 bases outside the gene matches. Germline assignment: CDR1 MNHEY and CDR2 SVGEGT. CDR3 length equals 15 residues.

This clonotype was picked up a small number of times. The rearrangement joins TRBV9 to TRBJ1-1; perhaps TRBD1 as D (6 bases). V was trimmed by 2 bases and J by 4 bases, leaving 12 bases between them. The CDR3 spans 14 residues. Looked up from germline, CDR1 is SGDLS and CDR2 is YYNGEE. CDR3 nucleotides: TGTGCCAGCAGCGTTGCAGGGGATGCCACTGAAGCTTTCTTT. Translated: CASSVAGDATEAFF.

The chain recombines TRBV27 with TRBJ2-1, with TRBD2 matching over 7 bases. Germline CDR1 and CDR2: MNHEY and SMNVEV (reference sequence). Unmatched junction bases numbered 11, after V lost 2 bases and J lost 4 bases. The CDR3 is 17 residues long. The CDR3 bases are TGTGCCAGCAGTTTAGTTATAGGGTCTAGCGGATACAATGAGCAGTTCTTC. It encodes CASSLVIGSSGYNEQFF.

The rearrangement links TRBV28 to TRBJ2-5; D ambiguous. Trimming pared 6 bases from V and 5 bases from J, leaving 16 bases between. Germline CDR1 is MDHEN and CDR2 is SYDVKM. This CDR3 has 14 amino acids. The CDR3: CASSGPWGTETQYF. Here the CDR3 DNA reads TGTGCCAGCAGCGGACCTTGGGGAACTGAGACCCAGTACTTC.

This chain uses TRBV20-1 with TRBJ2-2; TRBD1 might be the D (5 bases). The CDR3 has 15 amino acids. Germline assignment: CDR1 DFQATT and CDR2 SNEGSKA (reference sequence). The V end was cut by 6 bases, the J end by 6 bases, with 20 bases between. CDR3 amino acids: CSAATDRMGSGELFF. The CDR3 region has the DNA TGCAGTGCGGCGACAGACCGCATGGGCTCCGGGGAGCTGTTTTTT.